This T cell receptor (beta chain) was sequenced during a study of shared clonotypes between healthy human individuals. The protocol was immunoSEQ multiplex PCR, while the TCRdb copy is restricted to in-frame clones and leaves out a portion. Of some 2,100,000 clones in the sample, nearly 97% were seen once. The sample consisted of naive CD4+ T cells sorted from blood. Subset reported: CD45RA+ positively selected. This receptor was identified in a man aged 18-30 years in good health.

CDR3 region: CASSLGQGASSPLHF. For the CDR3, the DNA is TGTGCCAGCAGCTTAGGACAGGGGGCGAGTTCACCCCTCCACTTT. The chain has TRBV7-9 and TRBJ1-6; 10 bases align to TRBD1. With V trimmed by 1 base and J by 9 bases, 3 bases remained unmatched. This CDR3 spans 15 amino acids. Germline CDR1 and CDR2: SEHNR and FQNEAQ (reference sequence).